This TCR beta chain was captured in a study of blood T cell repertoires in COVID-19. Study information: The United States, Italy and Spain were the sources of the acute and convalescent COVID-19 samples. In each case, the material was cDNA or gDNA derived from T cells, B-cell-depleted T cells, or PBMCs.

Study processing details: Reference gene primer amplification gave estimated nucleated cell counts. The assay was immunoSEQ multiplex PCR, and TCRdb's table has in-frame clones only and misses some. The DNA gave D and trimming, while V, J and clone size come from that table. Of about 180,000 clones detected, approximately 80% appear once; the ten largest clones hold roughly 2.9%. Trimming took 3 bases from V and 0 from J; bases not matched to a gene: 3. The germline gives CDR1 MNHEY, CDR2 SMNVEV (reference sequence). This CDR3 comprises 18 residues. This TCR came from a woman aged 55-69 years with acute or convalescent COVID-19. The sample comprised peripheral blood. The rearrangement links TRBV27 to TRBJ2-1; 15 bases align to TRBD2. CDR3 sequence reads: CASSLGLAGGLSYNEQFF. The DNA for the CDR3 is TGTGCCAGCAGTTTGGGACTAGCGGGGGGCCTCTCCTACAATGAGCAGTTCTTC.